The clone carrying this T cell receptor (beta chain) was recorded only once. Seattle-derived patients entered the study during active infection and were followed longitudinally. Profiling relied on immunoSEQ multiplex PCR, and the TCRdb table lists in-frame clones only, not all of them. Among about 530,000 clones listed, about 88% were seen once. Germline V gene lookup returns CDR1 SGHTA and CDR2 FQGNSA. The length of the CDR3 is 13 residues. V was pared by 6 bases and J by 2 bases, with 10 bases between. This sample stems from a study of blood T cell repertoires in COVID-19. Whole-study context: Whether acute or convalescent, the COVID-19 samples came from the United States, Italy and Spain. Nucleic acid was either cDNA or gDNA, and it came from T cells, B-cell-depleted T cells, or PBMCs.

The V and J genes are TRBV7-2 and TRBJ2-5; possibly TRBD1 for D (6 bases). Sequenced sample: peripheral blood. This sequence originates from a woman in her fifties or sixties with COVID-19, enrolled during active disease. This chain's CDR3 is CASSQTGQETQYF. In nucleotides, the CDR3 is TGTGCCAGCAGTCAAACAGGGCAAGAGACCCAGTACTTC.